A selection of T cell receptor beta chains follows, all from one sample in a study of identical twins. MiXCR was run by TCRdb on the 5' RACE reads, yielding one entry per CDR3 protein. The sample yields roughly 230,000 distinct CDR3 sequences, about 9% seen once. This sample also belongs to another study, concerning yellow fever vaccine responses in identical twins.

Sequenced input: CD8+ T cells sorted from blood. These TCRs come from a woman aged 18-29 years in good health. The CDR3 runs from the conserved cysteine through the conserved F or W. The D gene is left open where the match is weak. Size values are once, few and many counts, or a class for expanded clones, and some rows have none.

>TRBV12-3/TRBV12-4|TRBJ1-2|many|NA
CASSFLVEGYTF
TGTGCCAGCAGTTTTCTGGTGGAGGGCTACACCTTC
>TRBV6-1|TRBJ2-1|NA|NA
CASSEWGGIGDEQFF
TGTGCCAGCAGTGAATGGGGCGGGATAGGTGATGAGCAGTTCTTC
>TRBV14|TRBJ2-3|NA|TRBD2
CASSRRLAGGPTDTQYF
TGTGCCAGCAGCCGCCGACTAGCGGGAGGGCCCACAGATACGCAGTATTTT
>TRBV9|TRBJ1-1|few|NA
CASSPPRTDTEAFF
TGTGCCAGCAGCCCCCCGAGGACAGACACTGAAGCTTTCTTT
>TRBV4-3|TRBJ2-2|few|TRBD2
CASSQDPWTSGSGELFF
TGCGCCAGCAGCCAAGATCCGTGGACTAGCGGGAGCGGGGAGCTGTTTTTT
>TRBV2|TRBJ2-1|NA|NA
CASRISNEQFF
TGTGCCAGCAGGATCAGTAATGAGCAGTTCTTC
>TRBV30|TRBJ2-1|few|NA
CAWSMGDNEQFF
TGTGCCTGGAGTATGGGGGACAATGAGCAGTTCTTC
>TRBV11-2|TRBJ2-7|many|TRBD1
CASSLLSGGSYEQYF
TGTGCCAGCAGCTTATTGTCAGGGGGATCCTACGAGCAGTACTTC
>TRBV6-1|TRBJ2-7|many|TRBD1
CASSGEQGAGEQYF
TGTGCCAGCAGTGGGGAACAGGGGGCGGGCGAGCAGTACTTC
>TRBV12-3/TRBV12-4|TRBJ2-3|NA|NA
CASTDTQYF
TGTGCCAGCACAGATACGCAGTATTTT
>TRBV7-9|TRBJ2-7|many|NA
CASSLARESYEQYF
TGTGCCAGCAGCTTAGCCAGGGAATCCTACGAGCAGTACTTC
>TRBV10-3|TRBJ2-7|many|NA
CAISVQGRRDEQYF
TGTGCCATCAGTGTGCAGGGCCGACGAGACGAGCAGTACTTC
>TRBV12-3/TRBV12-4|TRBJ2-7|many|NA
CASRLSGEQYF
TGTGCCAGCCGGTTGTCGGGAGAGCAGTACTTC
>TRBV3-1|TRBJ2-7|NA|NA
CASSSITDGHLDF
TGTGCCAGCAGCTCCATTACCGACGGTCACCTTGACTTC
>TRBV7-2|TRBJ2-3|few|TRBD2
CASSLGLAGPSTDTQYF
TGTGCCAGCAGCTTGGGACTAGCGGGACCTAGCACAGATACGCAGTATTTT
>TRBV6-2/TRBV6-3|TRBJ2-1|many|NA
CASSYSVLDRVYNEQFF
TGTGCCAGCAGTTACTCCGTTCTAGATAGGGTCTACAATGAGCAGTTCTTC
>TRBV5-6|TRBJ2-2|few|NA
CASSLSGAYTGELFF
TGTGCCAGCAGCTTGTCAGGGGCGTACACCGGGGAGCTGTTTTTT
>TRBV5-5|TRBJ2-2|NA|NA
CASSALSGPGTGELFF
TGTGCCAGCAGCGCCTTATCGGGACCGGGGACCGGGGAGCTGTTTTTT
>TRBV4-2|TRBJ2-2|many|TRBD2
CASSQEAGGPGELFF
TGTGCCAGCAGCCAAGAAGCGGGGGGGCCCGGGGAGCTGTTTTTT
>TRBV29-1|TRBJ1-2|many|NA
CSVPNRDIYGYTF
TGCAGCGTACCAAACAGGGATATCTATGGCTACACCTTC
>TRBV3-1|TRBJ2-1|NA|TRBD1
CASSSLGGDRGYNEQFF
TGTGCCAGCAGCTCCCTGGGAGGGGACAGGGGGTACAATGAGCAGTTCTTC
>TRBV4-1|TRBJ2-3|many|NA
CASSQVDGSTQYF
TGCGCCAGCAGCCAAGTTGACGGATCTACGCAGTATTTT
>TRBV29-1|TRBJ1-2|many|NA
CSVDMGETAGYTF
TGCAGCGTTGATATGGGGGAAACTGCTGGCTACACCTTC
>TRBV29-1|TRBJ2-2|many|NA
CSVEQGGTGELFF
TGCAGCGTTGAACAGGGGGGCACCGGGGAGCTGTTTTTT
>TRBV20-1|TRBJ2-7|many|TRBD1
CSAPRSGTEPYEQYF
TGCAGTGCTCCCCGGTCCGGGACAGAGCCCTACGAGCAGTACTTC
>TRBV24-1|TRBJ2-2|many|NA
CATSDSVPRELFF
TGTGCCACCAGTGACTCTGTACCCAGGGAGCTGTTTTTT
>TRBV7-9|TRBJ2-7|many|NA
CASSSLSYYEQYF
TGTGCCAGCAGCAGCCTATCCTACTACGAGCAGTACTTC
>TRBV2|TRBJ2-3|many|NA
CASSGRTDTQYF
TGTGCCAGCAGTGGTAGGACAGATACGCAGTATTTT
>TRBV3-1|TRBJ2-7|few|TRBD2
CASSQGEREIYEQYF
TGTGCCAGCAGCCAAGGTGAGCGGGAGATCTACGAGCAGTACTTC